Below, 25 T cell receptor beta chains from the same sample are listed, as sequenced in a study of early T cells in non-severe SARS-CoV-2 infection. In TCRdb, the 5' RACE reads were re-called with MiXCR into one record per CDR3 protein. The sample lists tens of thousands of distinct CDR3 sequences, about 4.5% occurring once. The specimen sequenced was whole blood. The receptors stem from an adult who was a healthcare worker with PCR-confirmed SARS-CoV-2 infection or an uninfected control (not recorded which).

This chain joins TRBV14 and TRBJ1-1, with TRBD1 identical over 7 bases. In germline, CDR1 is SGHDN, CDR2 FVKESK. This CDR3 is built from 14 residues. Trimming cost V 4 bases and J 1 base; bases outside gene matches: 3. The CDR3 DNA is TGTGCCAGCAGCCGACAGGGCTGGAACACTGAAGCTTTCTTT. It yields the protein CASSRQGWNTEAFF.

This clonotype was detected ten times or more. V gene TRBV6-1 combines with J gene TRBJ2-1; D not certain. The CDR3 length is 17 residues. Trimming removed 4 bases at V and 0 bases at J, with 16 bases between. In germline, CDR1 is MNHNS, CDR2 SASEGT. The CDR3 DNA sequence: TGTGCCAGCAGTGCCACGACATATCCTAGCTCCTACAATGAGCAGTTCTTC. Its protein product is CASSATTYPSSYNEQFF.

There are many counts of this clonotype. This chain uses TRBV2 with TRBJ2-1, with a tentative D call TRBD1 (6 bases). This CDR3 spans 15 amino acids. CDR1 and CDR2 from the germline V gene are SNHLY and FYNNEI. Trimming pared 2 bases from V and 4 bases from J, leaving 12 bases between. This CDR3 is CASSEIRGSYNEQFF. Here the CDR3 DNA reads TGTGCCAGCAGTGAAATCAGGGGCTCATACAATGAGCAGTTCTTC.

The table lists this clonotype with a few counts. The CDR3 spells CASRIGTSGRGLNTQYF. The CDR3 DNA reads as TGTGCCAGCAGGATCGGGACTAGCGGGAGAGGATTGAATACGCAGTATTTT. The rearrangement links TRBV6-6 to TRBJ2-3, with 14 nucleotides matching TRBD2. Germline CDR1 reads MNHNY; CDR2 reads SVGAGI (reference sequence). The CDR3 covers 17 residues. V was clipped by 6 bases and J by 7 bases; unmatched bases: 12.

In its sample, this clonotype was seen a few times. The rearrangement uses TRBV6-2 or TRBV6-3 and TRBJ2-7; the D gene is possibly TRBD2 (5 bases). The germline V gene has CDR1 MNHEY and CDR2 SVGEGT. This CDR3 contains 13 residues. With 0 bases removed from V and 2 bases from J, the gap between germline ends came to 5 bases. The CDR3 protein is CASSYSTTYEQYF. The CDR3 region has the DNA TGTGCCAGCAGTTACTCGACTACCTACGAGCAGTACTTC.

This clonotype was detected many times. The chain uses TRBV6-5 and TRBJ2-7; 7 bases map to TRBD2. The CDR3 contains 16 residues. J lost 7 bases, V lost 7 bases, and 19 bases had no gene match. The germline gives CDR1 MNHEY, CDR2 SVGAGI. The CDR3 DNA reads TGTGCCAGCATCCCCCGGGCTAGCGGTTTGGCGGGGGAGCAGTACTTC. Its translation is CASIPRASGLAGEQYF.

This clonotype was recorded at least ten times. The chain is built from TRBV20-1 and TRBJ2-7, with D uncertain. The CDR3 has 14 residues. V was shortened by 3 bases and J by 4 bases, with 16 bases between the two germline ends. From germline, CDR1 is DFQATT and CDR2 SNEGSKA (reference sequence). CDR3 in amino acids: CSASSRVAMYEQYF. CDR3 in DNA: TGCAGTGCTAGTTCCCGGGTAGCAATGTACGAGCAGTACTTC.

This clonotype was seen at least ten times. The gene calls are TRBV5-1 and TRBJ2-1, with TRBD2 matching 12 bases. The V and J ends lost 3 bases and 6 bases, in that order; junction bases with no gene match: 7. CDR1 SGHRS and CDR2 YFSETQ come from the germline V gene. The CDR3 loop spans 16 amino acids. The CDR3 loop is CASSWTSGKTFNEQFF. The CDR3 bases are TGCGCCAGCAGCTGGACTAGCGGGAAGACCTTCAATGAGCAGTTCTTC.

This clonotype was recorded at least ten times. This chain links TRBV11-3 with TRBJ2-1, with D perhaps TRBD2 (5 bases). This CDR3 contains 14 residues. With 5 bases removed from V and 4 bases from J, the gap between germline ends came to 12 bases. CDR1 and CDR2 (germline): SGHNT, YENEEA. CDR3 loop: CASSLPAGYNEQFF. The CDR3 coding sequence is TGTGCCAGCAGCCTCCCCGCGGGTTACAATGAGCAGTTCTTC.

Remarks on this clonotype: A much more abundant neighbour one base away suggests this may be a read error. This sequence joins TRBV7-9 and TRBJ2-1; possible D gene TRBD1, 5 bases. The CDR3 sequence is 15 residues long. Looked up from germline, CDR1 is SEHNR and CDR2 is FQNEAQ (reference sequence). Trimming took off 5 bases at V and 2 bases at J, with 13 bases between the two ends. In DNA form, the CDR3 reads TGTGCCAGCAGCCAAGCACAGGTTACCTACAATGAGCAGTTCTTC. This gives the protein CASSQAQVTYNEQFF.

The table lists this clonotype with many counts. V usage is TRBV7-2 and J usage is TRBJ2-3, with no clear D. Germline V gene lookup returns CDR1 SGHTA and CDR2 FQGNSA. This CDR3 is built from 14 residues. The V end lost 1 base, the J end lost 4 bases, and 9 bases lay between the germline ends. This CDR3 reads CASSLGTRADTQYF. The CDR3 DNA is TGTGCCAGCAGCTTAGGAACCCGCGCAGATACGCAGTATTTT.

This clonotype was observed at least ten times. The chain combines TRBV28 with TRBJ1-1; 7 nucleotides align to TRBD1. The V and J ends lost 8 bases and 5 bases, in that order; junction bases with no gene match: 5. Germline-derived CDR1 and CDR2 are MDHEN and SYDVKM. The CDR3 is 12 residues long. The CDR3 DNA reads TGTGCCAGCGGATACAGGGGAACTGAAGCTTTCTTT. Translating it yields CASGYRGTEAFF.

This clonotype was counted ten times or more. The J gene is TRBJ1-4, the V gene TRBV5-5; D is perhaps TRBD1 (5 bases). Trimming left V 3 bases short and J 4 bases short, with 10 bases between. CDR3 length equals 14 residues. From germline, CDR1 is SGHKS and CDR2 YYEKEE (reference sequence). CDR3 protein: CASSSGTVNEKLFF. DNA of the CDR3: TGTGCCAGCAGCTCCGGGACGGTTAATGAAAAACTGTTTTTT.

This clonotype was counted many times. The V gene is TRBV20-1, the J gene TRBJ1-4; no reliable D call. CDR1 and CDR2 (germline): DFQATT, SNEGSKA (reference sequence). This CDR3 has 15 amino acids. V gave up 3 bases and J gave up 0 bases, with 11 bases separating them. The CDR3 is CSARGNIATNEKLFF. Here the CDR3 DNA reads TGCAGTGCTAGGGGAAACATAGCAACTAATGAAAAACTGTTTTTT.

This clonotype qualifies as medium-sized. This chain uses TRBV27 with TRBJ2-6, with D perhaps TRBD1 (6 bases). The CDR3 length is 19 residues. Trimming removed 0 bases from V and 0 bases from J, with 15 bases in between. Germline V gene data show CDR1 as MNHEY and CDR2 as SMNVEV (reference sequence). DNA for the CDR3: TGTGCCAGCAGTTTATCAGGGACATACCTTACCTCTGGGGCCAACGTCCTGACTTTC. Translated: CASSLSGTYLTSGANVLTF.

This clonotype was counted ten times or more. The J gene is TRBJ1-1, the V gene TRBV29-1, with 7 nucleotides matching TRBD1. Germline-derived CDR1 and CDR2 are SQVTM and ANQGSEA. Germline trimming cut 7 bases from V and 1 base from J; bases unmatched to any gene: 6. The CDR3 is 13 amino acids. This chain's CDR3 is CSGDRAPNTEAFF. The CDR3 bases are TGCAGCGGTGACAGGGCCCCGAACACTGAAGCTTTCTTT. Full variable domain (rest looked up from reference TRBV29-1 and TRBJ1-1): SAVISQKPSRDICQRGTSLTIQCQVDSQVTMMFWYRQQPGQSLTLIATANQGSEATYESGFVIDKFPISRPNLTFSTLTVSNMSPEDSSIYLCSGDRAPNTEAFFGQGTRLTVV.

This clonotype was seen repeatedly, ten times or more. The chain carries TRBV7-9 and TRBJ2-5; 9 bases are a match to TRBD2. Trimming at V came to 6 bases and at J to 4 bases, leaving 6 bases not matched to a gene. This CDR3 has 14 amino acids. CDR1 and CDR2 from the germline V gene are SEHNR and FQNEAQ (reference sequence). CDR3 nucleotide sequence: TGTGCCAGCAGGCCTAGCGGGAACGGAGAGACCCAGTACTTC. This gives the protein CASRPSGNGETQYF.

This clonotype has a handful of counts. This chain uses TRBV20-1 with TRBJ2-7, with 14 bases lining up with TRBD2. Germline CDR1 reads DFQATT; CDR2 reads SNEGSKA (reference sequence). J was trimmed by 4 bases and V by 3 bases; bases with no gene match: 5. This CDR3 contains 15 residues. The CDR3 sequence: CSASPGTSGRYEQYF. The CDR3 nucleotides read TGCAGTGCTAGCCCCGGGACTAGCGGGAGATACGAGCAGTACTTC.

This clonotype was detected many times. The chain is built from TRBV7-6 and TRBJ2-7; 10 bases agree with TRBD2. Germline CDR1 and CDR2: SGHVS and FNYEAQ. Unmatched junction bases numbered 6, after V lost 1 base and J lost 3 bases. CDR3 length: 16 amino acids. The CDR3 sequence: CASSLVVAGGNYEQYF. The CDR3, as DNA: TGTGCCAGCAGCTTAGTCGTAGCGGGAGGCAACTACGAGCAGTACTTC.

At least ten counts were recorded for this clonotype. CDR3 sequence: CASSLGRERETQYF. The DNA of the CDR3 is TGTGCCAGCAGCTTAGGGCGGGAGCGCGAGACCCAGTACTTC. The chain has TRBV11-3 and TRBJ2-5; 7 bases align to TRBD2. V was clipped by 1 base and J by 5 bases; unmatched bases: 4. The germline V gene has CDR1 SGHNT and CDR2 YENEEA. There are 14 residues in the CDR3.

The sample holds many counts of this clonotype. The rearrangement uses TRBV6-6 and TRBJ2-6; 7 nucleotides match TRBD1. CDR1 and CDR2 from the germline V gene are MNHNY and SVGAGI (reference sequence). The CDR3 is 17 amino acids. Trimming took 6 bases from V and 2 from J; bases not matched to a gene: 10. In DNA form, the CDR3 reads TGTGCCAGCAGCCCCGGGACCCAGGGGGCTGGGGCCAACGTCCTGACTTTC. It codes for CASSPGTQGAGANVLTF.

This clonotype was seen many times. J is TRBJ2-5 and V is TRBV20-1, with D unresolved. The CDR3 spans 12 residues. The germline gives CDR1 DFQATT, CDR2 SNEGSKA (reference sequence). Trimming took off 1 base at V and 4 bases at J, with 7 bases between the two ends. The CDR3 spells CSARGGRETQYF. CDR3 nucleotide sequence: TGCAGTGCTAGAGGTGGTCGAGAGACCCAGTACTTC.

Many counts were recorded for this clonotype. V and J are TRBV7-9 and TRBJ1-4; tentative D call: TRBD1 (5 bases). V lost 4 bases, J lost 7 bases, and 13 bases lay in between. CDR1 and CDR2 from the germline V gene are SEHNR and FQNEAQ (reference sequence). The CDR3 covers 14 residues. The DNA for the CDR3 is TGTGCCAGCAGCTCGGAGGGCCAGGGTGAAAAACTGTTTTTT. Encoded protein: CASSSEGQGEKLFF.

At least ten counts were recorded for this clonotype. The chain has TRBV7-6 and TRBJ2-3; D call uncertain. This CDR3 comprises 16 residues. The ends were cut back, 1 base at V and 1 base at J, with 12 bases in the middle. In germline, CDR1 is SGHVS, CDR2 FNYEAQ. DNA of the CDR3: TGTGCCAGCAGCTTAGGCCTTGACCGACGCACAGATACGCAGTATTTT. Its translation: CASSLGLDRRTDTQYF.

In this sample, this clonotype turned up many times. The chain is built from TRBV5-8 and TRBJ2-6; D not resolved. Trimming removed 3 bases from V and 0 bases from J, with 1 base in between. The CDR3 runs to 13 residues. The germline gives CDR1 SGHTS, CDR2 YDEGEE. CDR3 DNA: TGTGCCAGCAGCTACTCTGGGGCCAACGTCCTGACTTTC. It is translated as CASSYSGANVLTF.